The next 27 T cell receptor beta chains were all read from a single sample in a study of cytomegalovirus exposure and HLA in healthy donors (dated by TCRdb to about 2017). Library preparation was by the immunoSEQ multiplex PCR assay. A mixture of 60 forward primers for TCR Vbeta segments and 13 reverse primers for TCR Jbeta segments was used in the multiplex PCR. In its TCRdb copy, this immuneACCESS table keeps in-frame sequences only and misses some clones. Where compared with another copy, unresolved V genes explain less than half of these, and the others have no known cause. Present in this sample are tens of thousands of clones, 80% of which were seen just once. Approximately 7.5% of the sample belongs to the ten largest clones. The sequenced sample was PBMCs. Every receptor here comes from a man aged 25-40 years in good health and CMV-seronegative.

This chain uses TRBV6-5 with TRBJ2-7, with a possible D match to TRBD1 (6 bases). Between the trimmed V and J ends, which lost 5 bases and 5 bases, there was a span of 13 bases. CDR3 length: 13 residues. Per the germline V gene, CDR1 is MNHEY and CDR2 is SVGAGI. CDR3 nucleotides: TGTGCCAGCAGTGAACAGGGTCGGGACGAGCAGTACTTC. It is translated as CASSEQGRDEQYF.

The V gene is TRBV7-6, the J gene TRBJ2-3, with D perhaps TRBD1 (5 bases). The CDR3 is 14 residues long. Trimming left V 2 bases short and J 0 bases short, with 6 bases between. Germline V lookup: CDR1 SGHVS, CDR2 FNYEAQ. In DNA form, the CDR3 reads TGTGCCAGCAGCTTAAGGGGAAGCACAGATACGCAGTATTTT. Its protein product is CASSLRGSTDTQYF. Filled out from reference TRBV7-6 and TRBJ2-3, the complete variable domain reads GAGVSQSPRYKVTKRGQDVALRCDPISGHVSLYWYRQALGQGPEFLTYFNYEAQQDKSGLPNDRFSAERPEGSISTLTIQRTEQRDSAMYRCASSLRGSTDTQYFGPGTRLTVL.

The CDR3 reads CASSSSRTGGSNQPQHF. CDR3 coding DNA: TGTGCCAGCAGTTCCTCTCGGACAGGGGGTTCAAATCAGCCCCAGCATTTT. The V and J genes are TRBV28 and TRBJ1-5; 10 nucleotides match TRBD1. CDR3 length: 17 residues. J gave up 4 bases and V 4 bases, and 10 bases lay outside the gene matches. Germline-derived CDR1 and CDR2 are MDHEN and SYDVKM.

This chain uses TRBV7-2 with TRBJ2-7, with 9 bases aligning to TRBD1. The junction had 7 bases not matched to a gene; V was cut back by 2 bases and J by 2 bases. The germline gives CDR1 SGHTA, CDR2 FQGNSA. The CDR3 is made up of 16 amino acids. CDR3 nucleotide sequence: TGTGCCAGCAGCTTACTGGGACAGGGCTCCCCCTACGAGCAGTACTTC. Protein product: CASSLLGQGSPYEQYF.

The chain has TRBV11-2 and TRBJ2-3, with 11 bases lining up with TRBD1. This CDR3 contains 15 residues. V dropped 8 bases and J dropped 4; count of bases not matched to a gene: 8. Germline values: CDR1 SGHAT, CDR2 FQNNGV. For the CDR3, the DNA is TGTGCCAGCGTCCTCTCGGGACAGGGGGCAGATACGCAGTATTTT. It encodes CASVLSGQGADTQYF. The full variable domain, its missing parts supplied by reference TRBV11-2 and TRBJ2-3, is EAGVAQSPRYKIIEKRQSVAFWCNPISGHATLYWYQQILGQGPKLLIQFQNNGVVDDSQLPKDRFSAERLKGVDSTLKIQPAKLEDSAVYLCASVLSGQGADTQYFGPGTRLTVL.

This clone was recorded a few times. The chain joins TRBV21-1 to TRBJ2-3; TRBD2 is the table's D call and was not checked against the DNA. TRBV21-1 is assigned pseudogene status. There are 14 residues in the CDR3. The CDR3, as DNA: TGTGCCAGCAGCCCACCCAGCGACCCAGATACGCAGTATTTT. The encoded protein is CASSPPSDPDTQYF.

V usage is TRBV10-2 and J usage is TRBJ2-7, with D perhaps TRBD2 (6 bases). CDR1 and CDR2 from the germline V gene are WSHSY and SAAADI. Trimming took off 4 bases at V and 3 bases at J, with 16 bases between the two ends. This CDR3 is 15 amino acids long. CDR3 in amino acids: CASSVVGGYLYEQYF. The CDR3, as DNA: TGCGCCAGCAGTGTGGTGGGGGGTTACCTCTACGAGCAGTACTTC.

The CDR3 loop is CAAFSGGDYEQYF. In nucleotides, the CDR3 is TGTGCCGCGTTTAGCGGGGGGGACTACGAGCAGTACTTC. J is TRBJ2-7 and V is TRBV10-3, with TRBD2 matching 11 bases. The length of the CDR3 is 13 residues. With V trimmed by 11 bases and J by 3 bases, 6 bases remained unmatched. CDR1 is ENHRY, CDR2 SYGVKD, per germline.

V gene TRBV5-1 combines with J gene TRBJ2-7; 8 positions agree with TRBD1. Germline V lookup: CDR1 SGHRS, CDR2 YFSETQ. The J segment lost 3 bases and the V segment lost 4 bases, leaving 6 bases of the junction unmatched. The CDR3 is 14 residues long. The CDR3 is CASSRPGQDYEQYF. The CDR3 bases are TGCGCCAGCAGCAGACCGGGACAGGACTACGAGCAGTACTTC.

CDR3 protein: CASSPDSPGDTQYF. DNA for the CDR3: TGCGCCAGCAGCCCGGACAGCCCCGGGGATACGCAGTATTTT. This rearrangement joins TRBV5-1 to TRBJ2-3; D perhaps matches TRBD1 (6 bases). The CDR3 length is 14 residues. Trimming took off 4 bases at V and 6 bases at J, with 15 bases between the two ends. Germline V gives CDR1 SGHRS, CDR2 YFSETQ.

The V call is TRBV6-9, the J call TRBJ1-1, with 7 bases fitting TRBD1. Losses at the gene ends were 3 bases for V and 13 bases for J; bases not matched to a gene: 8. CDR3 length equals 12 residues. From germline, CDR1 is MNHGY and CDR2 SVAAGI. CDR3 region: CASSYGQDWVFF. CDR3 in DNA: TGTGCCAGCAGTTACGGACAGGATTGGGTTTTCTTT.

This chain uses TRBV5-1 with TRBJ2-1, with D possibly matching TRBD1 (6 bases). This CDR3 comprises 16 residues. V was cut by 0 bases and J by 4 bases, with 14 bases left in between. Germline V gives CDR1 SGHRS, CDR2 YFSETQ. Here the CDR3 reads CASSLAGGGLYNEQFF. In nucleotides, the CDR3 is TGCGCCAGCAGCTTGGCCGGTGGGGGCCTATACAATGAGCAGTTCTTC.

The CDR3 DNA follows: TGTGCCAGCAGCTTAGGAGGAGGAGCTAGCACAGATACGCAGTATTTT. It is translated as CASSLGGGASTDTQYF. V is TRBV11-3 and J is TRBJ2-3; D perhaps matches TRBD2 (5 bases). This CDR3 is 16 amino acids long. The V gene lost 1 base and the J gene lost 0 bases, with 11 bases spanning the gap. CDR1 is SGHNT, CDR2 YENEEA, per germline.

The chain has TRBV4-3 and TRBJ2-7, with D uncertain. Looked up from germline, CDR1 is LGHNA and CDR2 is YSLEER. The CDR3 is 13 residues long. V shed 1 base and J shed 1 base, with 5 bases lying between them. CDR3 bases: TGCGCCAGCAGCCAAGTTTTATCCTACGAGCAGTACTTC. Amino acid sequence: CASSQVLSYEQYF.

The V and J genes are TRBV10-3 and TRBJ2-7; weak D call: TRBD2 (5 bases). Per the germline V gene, CDR1 is ENHRY and CDR2 is SYGVKD. The CDR3 contains 16 residues. V was trimmed by 0 bases and J by 2 bases, leaving 14 bases between them. The CDR3 is CAISESVGIFTYEQYF. The DNA of the CDR3 is TGTGCCATCAGTGAGTCGGTCGGGATATTTACCTACGAGCAGTACTTC.

The chain uses TRBV6-5 and TRBJ2-7; a weak D match, TRBD2 (5 bases). V was clipped by 3 bases and J by 4 bases, with 13 bases between them. The germline V gene has CDR1 MNHEY and CDR2 SVGAGI. The CDR3 is made up of 14 amino acids. The CDR3 sequence is CASSYPGKEYEQYF. The CDR3 DNA reads as TGTGCCAGCAGTTATCCGGGGAAAGAGTACGAGCAGTACTTC.

The rearrangement links TRBV19 to TRBJ2-5, with TRBD2 matching over 8 bases. Germline-derived CDR1 and CDR2 are LNHDA and SQIVND (reference sequence). Unmatched junction bases numbered 6, after V lost 8 bases and J lost 4 bases. The CDR3 runs 13 residues. CDR3 sequence (DNA): TGTGCCAGTCGTGAGCGGGAGTCAGAGACCCAGTACTTC. This translates into CASRERESETQYF. The complete variable domain, with remaining parts taken from reference TRBV19 and TRBJ2-5, reads DGGITQSPKYLFRKEGQNVTLSCEQNLNHDAMYWYRQDPGQGLRLIYYSQIVNDFQKGDIAEGYSVSREKKESFPLTVTSAQKNPTAFYLCASRERESETQYFGPGTRLLVL.

This clone came up a few times. The CDR3 DNA reads TGTGCCAGCACCGACCACGGGGGGATGAGCAATCAGCCCCAGCATTTT. Translation gives CASTDHGGMSNQPQHF. The chain uses TRBV6-6 and TRBJ1-5; tentatively, D is TRBD1 (5 bases). Trimming stripped 7 bases from V and 1 base from J, with 17 bases between. Germline lookup yields CDR1 MNHNY and CDR2 SVGAGI (reference sequence). The CDR3 runs to 16 residues.

The chain couples TRBV13 to TRBJ2-2, with D tentatively TRBD1 (5 bases). In germline, CDR1 is PRHDT, CDR2 FYEKMQ (reference sequence). V was shortened by 4 bases and J by 1 base, with 13 bases between the two germline ends. CDR3 length: 16 amino acids. The DNA for the CDR3 is TGTGCCAGCAGCTCCCGGACAAGAGAGAACACCGGGGAGCTGTTTTTT. Protein: CASSSRTRENTGELFF.

The chain uses TRBV6-1 and TRBJ1-5; D possibly corresponds to TRBD1 (6 bases). The CDR3 has 14 residues. Germline-derived CDR1 and CDR2 are MNHNS and SASEGT. Trimming shortened V by 3 bases and J by 7 bases, and 13 bases separated the two germline ends. The CDR3 DNA reads as TGTGCCAGCAGTGACAAGGGGGTGCGGCAGCCCCAGCATTTT. Protein: CASSDKGVRQPQHF.

V gene TRBV5-8 combines with J gene TRBJ2-7; 7 positions match TRBD2. Trimming at V came to 5 bases and at J to 6 bases, leaving 8 bases not matched to a gene. This CDR3 has 13 residues. Germline V gives CDR1 SGHTS, CDR2 YDEGEE. The CDR3: CASRGTGGVEQYF. CDR3 bases: TGTGCCAGCAGAGGGACGGGAGGAGTCGAGCAGTACTTC.

Worth noting for this clone: Distinct nucleotide sequences in the sample also encode this CDR3. V gene TRBV7-2 combines with J gene TRBJ2-7; 8 nucleotides line up with TRBD1. Trimming at V came to 5 bases and at J to 2 bases, leaving 5 bases not matched to a gene. The CDR3 totals 14 residues. Germline assignment: CDR1 SGHTA and CDR2 FQGNSA. DNA for the CDR3: TGTGCCAGCAGCCGAGGACAGGGCGCCTACGAGCAGTACTTC. Its protein is CASSRGQGAYEQYF.

This clone was detected once. The chain couples TRBV18 to TRBJ2-1; TRBD1 aligns across 8 bases. V shed 7 bases, J shed 5 bases, and the junction held 7 bases outside the gene matches. Per the germline V gene, CDR1 is KGHSH and CDR2 is LQKENI. The CDR3 consists of 14 residues. The CDR3 DNA reads TGTGCCAGCTATCCGGGACAGGCTAACAATGAGCAGTTCTTC. Amino acid sequence: CASYPGQANNEQFF.

This clone is a singleton in its sample. This chain links TRBV10-3 with TRBJ2-1, with D maybe TRBD1 (6 bases). The length of the CDR3 is 12 residues. The germline V gene has CDR1 ENHRY and CDR2 SYGVKD. V lost 10 bases and J lost 8, with 15 bases in between. The CDR3 DNA sequence: TGTGCCACCTCTACTCAGGGGCATGAGCAGTTCTTC. It translates to CATSTQGHEQFF.

The chain uses TRBV5-1 and TRBJ1-2; D is undetermined. Between the trimmed V and J ends, which lost 4 bases and 0 bases, there was a span of 16 bases. Germline CDR1 reads SGHRS; CDR2 reads YFSETQ. The CDR3 sequence is 16 residues long. CDR3 protein: CASSLRGGDTNYGYTF. CDR3 bases: TGCGCCAGCAGCCTCCGGGGAGGCGATACTAACTATGGCTACACCTTC.

This sequence joins TRBV18 and TRBJ2-7; 9 nucleotides line up with TRBD2. The germline V gene encodes CDR1 KGHSH and CDR2 LQKENI. The CDR3 totals 16 residues. Losses at the gene ends were 2 bases for V and 5 bases for J; bases not matched to a gene: 10. The CDR3 DNA follows: TGTGCCAGCTCACCAGGCCCCATAGCGGGAGTAAACGAGCAGTACTTC. Translation: CASSPGPIAGVNEQYF.

The chain recombines TRBV28 with TRBJ2-7; unclear D gene. V was cut by 2 bases and J by 2 bases, with 7 bases left in between. Germline CDR1 and CDR2: MDHEN and SYDVKM. This CDR3 comprises 13 residues. The CDR3 sequence: CASSLNSPYEQYF. For the CDR3, the DNA is TGTGCCAGCAGTTTAAACAGTCCCTACGAGCAGTACTTC.